This T cell receptor (beta chain) was found in a study of T cell responses to AZD1222 COVID-19 vaccine. Whole-study context: Recipients boosted at about 4 weeks or about 12 weeks are pooled. Overall study findings and caveats: Donors, mostly white British, included more females; clonal diversity was possibly underestimated. CD4 TCRs associated with vaccination spanned spike, dominating at 160-218 and 743-854.

Concerning this clone: Its antigen is not known.

The protocol was immunoSEQ multiplex PCR, while the TCRdb copy is restricted to in-frame clones and leaves out a portion. This sample has some 82,000 clones; 85% to 90% occur once, and the top ten carry more than 5%. After removal of 7 bases from V and 1 base from J, the junction contained 5 bases not matched to a gene. The CDR3 extends over 14 amino acids. Germline CDR1 GTSNPN, CDR2 SVGIG (reference sequence). The sample in question was peripheral blood, obtained on day 0 of AZD1222 vaccination. The gene calls are TRBV30 and TRBJ1-3, with 9 bases that match TRBD1. The TCR sequence derives from an adult in good health. In DNA form, the CDR3 reads TGTGCCTTAGACGGGACAGGGTCTGGAAACACCATATATTTT. This encodes CALDGTGSGNTIYF.